This T cell receptor (beta chain) came from a study of PD-1 blockade in classical Hodgkin lymphoma. A remark on this clone: Antigen unknown.

Each and every patient relapsed after autologous stem cell transplantation, and patients got differing brentuximab vedotin exposure. Progressive disease, partial response or complete response was each patient's best response. Study outcomes and limitations: Significantly greater TCR diversity emerged by C4D1 in CD4+ cells but not CD8+ cells.

The method was immunoSEQ multiplex PCR; TCRdb's version includes in-frame clones alone and lacks a portion of them. The profile shows about 150,000 clones, approximately 80% of them singletons. The receptor comes from a human donor with classical Hodgkin lymphoma. This specimen was peripheral blood mononuclear cells (PBMCs), taken before the second cycle of nivolumab.

The DNA of the CDR3 is TGTGCCATCAGTGAGGGGTTATACGAGCAGTACTTC. It codes for CAISEGLYEQYF. This chain joins TRBV10-3 and TRBJ2-5; D call uncertain. The J call may be incorrect, as the DNA end agrees better with TRBJ2-7. CDR3 length: 12 residues. CDR1 ENHRY and CDR2 SYGVKD come from the germline V gene.